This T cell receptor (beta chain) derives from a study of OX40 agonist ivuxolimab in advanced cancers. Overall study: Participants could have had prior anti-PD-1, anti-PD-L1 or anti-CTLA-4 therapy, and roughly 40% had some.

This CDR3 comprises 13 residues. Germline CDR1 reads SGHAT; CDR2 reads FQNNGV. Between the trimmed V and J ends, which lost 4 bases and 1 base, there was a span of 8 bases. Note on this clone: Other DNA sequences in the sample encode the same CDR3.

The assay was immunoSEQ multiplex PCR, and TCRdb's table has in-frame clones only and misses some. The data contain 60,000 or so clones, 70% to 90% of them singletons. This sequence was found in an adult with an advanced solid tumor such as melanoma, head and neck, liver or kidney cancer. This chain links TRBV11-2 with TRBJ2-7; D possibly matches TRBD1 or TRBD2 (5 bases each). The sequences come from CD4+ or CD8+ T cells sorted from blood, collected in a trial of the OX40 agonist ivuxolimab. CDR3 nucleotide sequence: TGTGCCAGCAGCTCGGGACCTTCCTACGAGCAGTACTTC. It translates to CASSSGPSYEQYF.